One and the same sample provided the 7 T cell receptor beta chains below, sequenced in a study of cytomegalovirus exposure and HLA in healthy donors. A multiplex PCR was run with 60 Vbeta primers and 13 Jbeta primers. Method: immunoSEQ multiplex PCR; TCRdb's copy keeps in-frame clones and lacks some. The table counts 150,000 or so clones; under 2% lies in the top ten. Sequencing used PBMCs. All receptors come from a woman aged 45-60 years in good health and CMV-seronegative.

The rearrangement uses TRBV5-1 and TRBJ1-2; TRBD1 agrees at 8 bases. Germline values: CDR1 SGHRS, CDR2 YFSETQ. Germline trimming cut 4 bases from V and 5 bases from J; bases unmatched to any gene: 7. CDR3 size: 14 residues. The CDR3 coding sequence is TGCGCCAGCAGCCCGGACAGGGACCGGTATGGCTACACCTTC. It specifies CASSPDRDRYGYTF.

The V gene is TRBV6-1, the J gene TRBJ1-3; the D gene is possibly TRBD1 (5 bases). The CDR3 loop spans 15 amino acids. Germline V gene lookup returns CDR1 MNHNS and CDR2 SASEGT. V was shortened by 2 bases and J by 4 bases, with 12 bases between the two germline ends. The CDR3 protein is CASSEPGTVGNTIYF. The CDR3 bases are TGTGCCAGCAGTGAACCAGGGACTGTAGGAAACACCATATATTTT.

Note on this clone: This sample also contains other DNA sequences that code for the same CDR3. This chain links TRBV20-1 with TRBJ2-1; D perhaps matches TRBD1 (6 bases). CDR3 size: 11 residues. The germline V and J ends were trimmed by 3 bases and 10 bases, with 10 bases remaining between them. Germline V lookup: CDR1 DFQATT, CDR2 SNEGSKA (reference sequence). In nucleotides, the CDR3 is TGCAGTGCTAGGCAGGACAGCGAGCAGTTCTTC. Amino acid sequence: CSARQDSEQFF.

This chain connects TRBV18 to TRBJ2-1, with 8 bases aligning to TRBD2. The trim removed 5 bases at V and 9 bases at J, leaving 15 bases unmatched. The germline V gene encodes CDR1 KGHSH and CDR2 LQKENI. This CDR3 has 16 amino acids. As DNA, the CDR3 is TGTGCCAGCTCAATTGGAGCGGGAGCGGGGCATACTGAGCAGTTCTTC. Translation gives CASSIGAGAGHTEQFF.

The gene calls are TRBV9 and TRBJ2-1; D is possibly TRBD2 (6 bases). With 1 base removed from V and 4 bases from J, the gap between germline ends came to 15 bases. Germline V CDR1 and CDR2: SGDLS, YYNGEE. This CDR3 spans 16 amino acids. The CDR3 loop is CASSVYGSDLYNEQFF. CDR3 DNA sequence: TGTGCCAGCAGCGTATACGGGAGTGACTTATACAATGAGCAGTTCTTC.

This sequence joins TRBV5-4 and TRBJ1-2; D gene unclear. CDR3 length equals 12 residues. CDR1 is SGHNT, CDR2 YYREEE, per germline (reference sequence). The V gene lost 0 bases and the J gene lost 4 bases, with 4 bases spanning the gap. CDR3 region: CASSLDFYGYTF. The CDR3 region has the DNA TGTGCCAGCAGCTTGGACTTCTATGGCTACACCTTC.

This chain links TRBV16 with TRBJ2-4; no clear D. The CDR3 runs 15 residues. The V gene lost 0 bases and the J gene lost 2 bases, with 8 bases spanning the gap. CDR1 and CDR2 from the germline V gene are KGHSY and FQNENV. Here the CDR3 reads CASSQSSGPKNIQYF. The CDR3 DNA is TGTGCCAGCAGCCAATCTTCAGGTCCCAAAAACATTCAGTACTTC.